The TCR beta chain described here comes from a study of T cell responses to AZD1222 COVID-19 vaccine. V lost 0 bases, J lost 1 base, and 7 bases lay in between. CDR1 is MNHEY and CDR2 is SMNVEV in the germline V gene (reference sequence). The CDR3 is made up of 15 amino acids. The repertoire was sequenced with immunoSEQ multiplex PCR; TCRdb's copy has only in-frame clones and lacks some. The profile shows roughly 120,000 clones, around 84% of them singletons. At least ten counts were recorded for this clone. The chain joins TRBV27 to TRBJ1-5; D might be TRBD1 (5 bases). This TCR was sampled from an adult who received the AZD1222 COVID-19 vaccine. Sequences were derived from peripheral blood, sampled 28 days after the second AZD1222 dose. Here the CDR3 DNA reads TGTGCCAGCAGTTTATCTCGGGGGAGCAATCAGCCCCAGCATTTT. Protein product: CASSLSRGSNQPQHF.